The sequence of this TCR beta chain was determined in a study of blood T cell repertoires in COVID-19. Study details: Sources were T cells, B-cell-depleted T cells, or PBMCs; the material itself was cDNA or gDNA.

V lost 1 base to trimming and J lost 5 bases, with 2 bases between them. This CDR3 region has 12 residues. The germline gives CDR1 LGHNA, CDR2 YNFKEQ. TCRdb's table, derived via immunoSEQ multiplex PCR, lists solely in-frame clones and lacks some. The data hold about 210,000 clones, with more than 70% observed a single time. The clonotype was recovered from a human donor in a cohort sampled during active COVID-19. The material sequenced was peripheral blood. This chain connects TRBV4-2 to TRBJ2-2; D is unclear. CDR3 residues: CASSQATGELFF. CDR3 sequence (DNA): TGTGCCAGCAGCCAAGCTACCGGGGAGCTGTTTTTT.